This T cell receptor beta chain was recovered during a study of cytomegalovirus exposure and HLA in healthy donors. Study-wide findings and caveats: No immune exposure information besides CMV serostatus was available. Later analysis showed TCR association rates varying by HLA locus, highest for DRB1 and lowest for HLA-C. What was likely a sequencing artifact was a cluster of highly shared sequence variants. Most TCR beta V segments were productive about 90% or about 30% of the time in an earlier analysis.

The CDR3 has 14 amino acids. Per germline, CDR1 PRHDT and CDR2 FYEKMQ (reference sequence). With 3 bases removed from V and 3 bases from J, the gap between germline ends came to 12 bases. PCR was performed using 60 Vbeta and 13 Jbeta primers. Using immunoSEQ multiplex PCR, the repertoire was profiled, and TCRdb retains in-frame clones only, with some absent. Of about 160,000 clones listed, under 80% are singletons. This clone was seen only a few times. Its antigen remains unknown. The sample consisted of PBMCs. The chain has TRBV13 and TRBJ2-7; D gene ambiguous. This receptor was obtained from a female donor in good health and CMV-seronegative. The CDR3 here is CASSFQITNYEQYF. The CDR3, as DNA: TGTGCCAGCAGCTTCCAGATAACTAACTACGAGCAGTACTTC.